The table lists the clone carrying this TCR beta chain with a few counts. Its matching antigen is unknown. These data come from a study of T-cell reconstitution after alpha-beta-depleted transplantation in children. The V end lost 3 bases, the J end lost 5 bases, and 11 bases lay between the germline ends. CDR1 and CDR2 (germline): SEHNR, FQNEAQ (reference sequence). This CDR3 comprises 14 residues. Study-level results: Newly made T cells mostly supplied T-cell counts and diversity one year after transplant. Reportedly, only several hundred clones from non-depleted graft cells drove alpha-beta T-cell counts at about two months.

Unique molecular identifiers were used to barcode this TCRbeta library. TCRdb independently ran MiXCR on the PCR reads; one entry per CDR3 protein. The data contain about 980,000 distinct CDR3 sequences, under 30% of them singletons. The chain has TRBV7-9 and TRBJ2-1, with TRBD1 as a possible D gene (7 bases). The specimen was PBMCs, mostly from graft donor cells, collected 360 days after TCRalphabeta/CD19-depleted stem cell transplant. The sequence derives from a boy under two years old who had a stem cell transplant for SCID, so the T cells may come from the graft donor. The CDR3 sequence is CASSFRGEDNEQFF. The CDR3 nucleotides are TGTGCCAGCAGCTTCAGGGGGGAGGACAATGAGCAGTTCTTC.